The 23 T cell receptor beta chains in this list originate from one sample, sequenced in a study of blood T cell repertoires in COVID-19. Measured with immunoSEQ multiplex PCR; TCRdb has only the in-frame clones, and not every one. In the table there are about 190,000 clones, about 85% of which are singletons. Sample: peripheral blood. These receptors all come from a human donor in a cohort sampled during active COVID-19.

The chain uses TRBV2 and TRBJ1-5, with D maybe TRBD1 (6 bases). The CDR3 extends over 13 amino acids. The V and J ends lost 7 bases and 3 bases respectively, with 10 bases between them. Germline-derived CDR1 and CDR2 are SNHLY and FYNNEI. CDR3 coding DNA: TGTGCCAGCAAGGACAGCCTCAATCAGCCCCAGCATTTT. This gives the protein CASKDSLNQPQHF.

This clone has a handful of counts. V and J are TRBV10-3 and TRBJ2-5; 7 bases are shared with TRBD2. Germline V gene lookup returns CDR1 ENHRY and CDR2 SYGVKD. Unmatched junction bases numbered 11, after V lost 6 bases and J lost 4 bases. This CDR3 is 15 amino acids long. For the CDR3, the DNA is TGTGCCATCAGCCTTACTAGCGCCGGGGGAGAGACCCAGTACTTC. Protein product: CAISLTSAGGETQYF.

This rearrangement joins TRBV30 to TRBJ2-6; D remains ambiguous. The germline V gene has CDR1 GTSNPN and CDR2 SVGIG (reference sequence). The CDR3 loop spans 13 amino acids. The CDR3: CALADSGANVLTF. The CDR3 coding sequence is TGTGCTCTGGCTGACTCTGGGGCCAACGTCCTGACTTTC.

This chain connects TRBV29-1 to TRBJ1-1; 9 bases align to TRBD1. This CDR3 comprises 13 residues. V was pared by 4 bases and J by 3 bases, with 3 bases of the junction left unmatched. CDR1 SQVTM and CDR2 ANQGSEA come from the germline V gene. The CDR3 coding sequence is TGCAGCGTTGGACAGGGGGGACACACTGAAGCTTTCTTT. Translating gives CSVGQGGHTEAFF.

This clone was counted between two and nine times. The V and J genes are TRBV5-1 and TRBJ2-2; D not resolved. The V end lost 0 bases, the J end lost 7 bases, and 4 bases lay between the germline ends. CDR3 length: 12 amino acids. CDR1 is SGHRS and CDR2 is YFSETQ in the germline V gene. The CDR3 sequence is CASSLAFGELFF. CDR3 bases: TGCGCCAGCAGCTTGGCCTTCGGGGAGCTGTTTTTT.

This sequence joins TRBV6-5 and TRBJ2-2; D gene uncertain. V was clipped by 7 bases and J by 7 bases, with 7 bases between them. CDR3 length equals 11 residues. The V gene's germline CDR1 is MNHEY and CDR2 SVGAGI. The DNA of the CDR3 is TGTGCCAGCATGAGAAACGGGGAGCTGTTTTTT. Its translation is CASMRNGELFF.

V and J are TRBV2 and TRBJ2-6; the D gene is possibly TRBD2 (5 bases). There are 14 residues in the CDR3. Trimming took 3 bases from V and 8 from J, leaving 11 bases between them. Germline V gene lookup returns CDR1 SNHLY and CDR2 FYNNEI. Written as DNA, the CDR3 is TGTGCCAGCAGTGACTTCTCCGGGACCAACGTCCTGACTTTC. It yields the protein CASSDFSGTNVLTF.

J is TRBJ2-7 and V is TRBV10-3, with 10 positions matching TRBD1. The CDR3 has 16 amino acids. The J segment lost 2 bases and the V segment lost 2 bases, leaving 6 bases of the junction unmatched. Germline V gene lookup returns CDR1 ENHRY and CDR2 SYGVKD. The CDR3 region is CAISEADRGSPYEQYF. The DNA for the CDR3 is TGTGCCATCAGTGAGGCGGACAGGGGGTCTCCCTACGAGCAGTACTTC.

This sequence joins TRBV2 and TRBJ2-7, with TRBD2 identical over 9 bases. This CDR3 comprises 13 residues. Germline CDR1 reads SNHLY; CDR2 reads FYNNEI. Trimming at V came to 8 bases and at J to 3 bases, leaving 5 bases not matched to a gene. CDR3 sequence reads: CASEAGGFYEQYF. The CDR3 DNA reads as TGTGCCAGCGAGGCGGGAGGGTTCTACGAGCAGTACTTC.

The chain has TRBV6-6 and TRBJ2-2; 7 bases are a match to TRBD2. The CDR3 length is 15 residues. Germline CDR1 MNHNY, CDR2 SVGAGI (reference sequence). V dropped 6 bases and J dropped 0; count of bases not matched to a gene: 4. The CDR3 nucleotides are TGTGCCAGCAGACCTAGCGGAGCGAACACCGGGGAGCTGTTTTTT. Translated, it gives CASRPSGANTGELFF.

The CDR3 nucleotides are TGTGCCAGCAGCTTATCCGCTCTAGGGGCTGGTGAAAAACTGTTTTTT. Translation gives CASSLSALGAGEKLFF. This rearrangement joins TRBV7-8 to TRBJ1-4, with TRBD1 as a possible D gene (5 bases). V was trimmed by 2 bases and J by 7 bases, leaving 17 bases between them. This CDR3 has 16 residues. Germline V gene data show CDR1 as SGHVS and CDR2 as FQNEAQ.

This rearrangement joins TRBV9 to TRBJ1-4; the D is unclear. This CDR3 contains 14 residues. The V and J ends lost 4 bases and 7 bases respectively, with 14 bases between them. Germline V gives CDR1 SGDLS, CDR2 YYNGEE. This CDR3 reads CASSPRVLGEKLFF. CDR3 nucleotide sequence: TGTGCCAGCAGCCCCCGGGTTCTCGGTGAAAAACTGTTTTTT.

V and J are TRBV11-3 and TRBJ2-3; D is possibly TRBD2 (5 bases). Germline CDR1 SGHNT, CDR2 YENEEA. Trimming removed 3 bases at V and 1 base at J, with 11 bases between. The CDR3 covers 15 residues. DNA of the CDR3: TGTGCCAGCAGCTTGGAAGGACTCCGCACAGATACGCAGTATTTT. This translates into CASSLEGLRTDTQYF.

The chain recombines TRBV4-1 with TRBJ1-6; D gene unclear. This CDR3 has 17 amino acids. Germline CDR1 MGHRA, CDR2 YSYEKL. With 0 bases removed from V and 0 bases from J, the gap between germline ends came to 9 bases. The CDR3 sequence is CASSQDFSLSYNSPLHF. CDR3 DNA: TGCGCCAGCAGCCAAGATTTTTCCCTCTCCTATAATTCACCCCTCCACTTT.

This sequence joins TRBV7-9 and TRBJ2-4, with TRBD2 as a possible D gene (5 bases). The CDR3 runs to 15 residues. CDR1 is SEHNR, CDR2 FQNEAQ, per germline (reference sequence). The germline V and J ends were trimmed by 5 bases and 3 bases, with 14 bases remaining between them. CDR3 nucleotide sequence: TGTGCCAGCAGCCGGGGAAGTTCTGGCAAAAACATTCAGTACTTC. Translation gives CASSRGSSGKNIQYF.

This clone was detected a few times. The CDR3 here is CASSSWGLQGNEQFF. DNA of the CDR3: TGTGCCAGCAGTTCCTGGGGACTACAAGGGAATGAGCAGTTCTTC. V and J are TRBV27 and TRBJ2-1; TRBD2 matches at 7 bases. Germline assignment: CDR1 MNHEY and CDR2 SMNVEV (reference sequence). The trim removed 4 bases at V and 7 bases at J, leaving 10 bases unmatched. This CDR3 comprises 15 residues.

The gene calls are TRBV7-9 and TRBJ1-3, with D unclear. Germline V gene data show CDR1 as SEHNR and CDR2 as FQNEAQ (reference sequence). The CDR3 covers 14 residues. Trimming took off 4 bases at V and 2 bases at J, with 9 bases between the two ends. The CDR3 here is CASSSDTAGNTIYF. As DNA, the CDR3 is TGTGCCAGCAGCTCAGACACGGCTGGAAACACCATATATTTT.

Of note for this clone: Other DNA sequences in the sample encode the same CDR3. The chain uses TRBV27 and TRBJ1-2; 8 positions agree with TRBD1. The CDR3 runs 13 residues. The germline gives CDR1 MNHEY, CDR2 SMNVEV (reference sequence). The ends lost 2 bases at V and 8 bases at J; junction bases unmatched: 4. In nucleotides, the CDR3 is TGTGCCAGCAGTTTAGACAGGGGTTACGGCTACACCTTC. It codes for CASSLDRGYGYTF.

V is TRBV28 and J is TRBJ2-1; 8 nucleotides agree with TRBD1. This CDR3 is built from 19 residues. After removal of 0 bases from V and 4 bases from J, the junction contained 14 bases not matched to a gene. Per the germline V gene, CDR1 is MDHEN and CDR2 is SYDVKM. The CDR3 loop reads CASSLWAGGKGAHYNEQFF. CDR3 bases: TGTGCCAGCAGTTTATGGGCAGGGGGCAAAGGGGCCCATTACAATGAGCAGTTCTTC.

This chain joins TRBV5-6 and TRBJ2-1; TRBD1 aligns across 10 bases. This CDR3 is built from 15 residues. The germline V gene has CDR1 SGHDT and CDR2 YYEEEE. Trimming took 3 bases from V and 7 from J; bases not matched to a gene: 7. This CDR3 reads CASSWADRGGNEQFF. CDR3 nucleotide sequence: TGTGCCAGCAGCTGGGCGGACAGGGGGGGAAATGAGCAGTTCTTC. Combining the CDR3 with reference TRBV5-6 and TRBJ2-1 gives the whole variable domain DAGVTQSPTHLIKTRGQQVTLRCSPKSGHDTVSWYQQALGQGPQFIFQYYEEEERQRGNFPDRFSGHQFPNYSSELNVNALLLGDSALYLCASSWADRGGNEQFFGPGTRLTVL.

This rearrangement joins TRBV3-1 (or the pseudogene TRBV3-2) to TRBJ2-2, with 8 bases aligning to TRBD2. Germline-derived CDR1 and CDR2 are LGHDT and YNNKEL (reference sequence). Trimming at V came to 7 bases and at J to 6 bases, leaving 10 bases not matched to a gene. CDR3 length equals 15 residues. CDR3 residues: CASTRGAGVSGELFF. The CDR3 DNA sequence: TGTGCCAGCACCCGGGGAGCGGGGGTCTCCGGGGAGCTGTTTTTT.

This chain links TRBV18 with TRBJ2-4; possible D gene TRBD1, 5 bases. V shed 2 bases and J shed 3 bases, with 14 bases lying between them. Germline lookup yields CDR1 KGHSH and CDR2 LQKENI. This CDR3 comprises 16 residues. CDR3 in amino acids: CASSPGVADSKNIQYF. The CDR3, as DNA: TGTGCCAGCTCACCAGGGGTGGCTGACAGCAAAAACATTCAGTACTTC.

V is TRBV25-1 and J is TRBJ2-3, with a weak D call TRBD2 (5 bases). The CDR3 sequence is 15 residues long. V was cut by 4 bases and J by 2 bases, with 13 bases left in between. From germline, CDR1 is MGHDK and CDR2 SYGVNS. The chain's CDR3 is CASSGRGAPTDTQYF. The CDR3 bases are TGTGCCAGCAGTGGCCGGGGTGCCCCCACAGATACGCAGTATTTT.